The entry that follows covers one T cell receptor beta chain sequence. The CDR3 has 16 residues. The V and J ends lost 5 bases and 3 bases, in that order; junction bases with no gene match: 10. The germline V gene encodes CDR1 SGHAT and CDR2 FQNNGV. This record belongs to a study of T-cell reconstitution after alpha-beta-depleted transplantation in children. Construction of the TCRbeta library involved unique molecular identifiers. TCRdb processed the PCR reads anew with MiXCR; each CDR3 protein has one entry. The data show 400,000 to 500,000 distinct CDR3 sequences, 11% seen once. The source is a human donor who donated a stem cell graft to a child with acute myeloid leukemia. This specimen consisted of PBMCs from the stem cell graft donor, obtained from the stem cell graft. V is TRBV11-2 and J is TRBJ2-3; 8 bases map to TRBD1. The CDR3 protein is CASSPTTGGRTDTQYF. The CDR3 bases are TGTGCCAGCAGCCCAACCACAGGGGGGCGTACAGATACGCAGTATTTT.